The rows below give T cell receptor beta chains drawn from one sample of a study of T cell changes during pregnancy in multiple sclerosis. Profiled with immunoSEQ multiplex PCR; TCRdb holds only in-frame clones, not every one. The sample holds 90,000 to 120,000 clones; 85% to 95% are singletons and the top ten take less than 0.85%. The sequencing here drew on peripheral blood, taken in the third trimester of pregnancy. These TCRs come from a female donor in good health, enrolled as a control in a pregnancy study. The CDR3 runs from the conserved cysteine through the conserved F or W. A D gene is named only where the DNA matches it firmly. Some rows mark clone size as missing; the rest say once, few, many or name a class of expanded clone.

DNA: TGTGCCAGTAGTATTGAGCGGGGGCCAGCAACTAATGAAAAACTGTTTTTT
CDR3: CASSIERGPATNEKLFF
size: -
J: TRBJ1-4
V: TRBV19
D: -

DNA: TGTGCCAGCAGTTACCCATCCTCGGACAGGACTGAGCAGTTCTTC
CDR3: CASSYPSSDRTEQFF
size: -
J: TRBJ2-1
V: TRBV6-6
D: TRBD1

DNA: TGTGCCAGCAGTGGACAGGGTTTGTCAAATCAGCCCCAGCATTTT
CDR3: CASSGQGLSNQPQHF
size: -
J: TRBJ1-5
V: TRBV6-1
D: TRBD1

DNA: TGTGCCAGCAGCTTAGTCACAGGCCACAATGAGCAGTTCTTC
CDR3: CASSLVTGHNEQFF
size: -
J: TRBJ2-1
V: TRBV7-9
D: -

DNA: TGTGCCAGCAGCTTCAGGGATCAGCCCCAGCATTTT
CDR3: CASSFRDQPQHF
size: -
J: TRBJ1-5
V: TRBV7-2
D: -

DNA: TGCGCCAGCAGCCCGGGGAACTCTGGAAACACCATATATTTT
CDR3: CASSPGNSGNTIYF
size: -
J: TRBJ1-3
V: TRBV5-1
D: -

DNA: TGTGCCAGCAGCCCTCCCGGGGGGGGCCACGAGCAGTACTTC
CDR3: CASSPPGGGHEQYF
size: once
J: TRBJ2-7
V: TRBV5-4
D: TRBD2

DNA: TGTGCCAGTAGTGGGGGGATCGGGCAGCCCCAGCATTTT
CDR3: CASSGGIGQPQHF
size: -
J: TRBJ1-5
V: TRBV19
D: -

DNA: TGCGCCAGCAGCCAAGATCCGACAGGGGCCTCCTATGGCTACACCTTC
CDR3: CASSQDPTGASYGYTF
size: -
J: TRBJ1-2
V: TRBV4-3
D: TRBD1

DNA: TGTGCCAGCAGCTCGGGGTCAGGGGGCTACGAGCAGTACTTC
CDR3: CASSSGSGGYEQYF
size: once
J: TRBJ2-7
V: TRBV11-3
D: TRBD1

DNA: TGCGCCAGCAGCCATAGTACAGACCCCTACGAGCAGTACTTC
CDR3: CASSHSTDPYEQYF
size: -
J: TRBJ2-7
V: TRBV4-1
D: -

DNA: TGTGCCAGCGGAAGTAGGGGGACCTCGAGCTCCTATAATTCACCCCTCCACTTT
CDR3: CASGSRGTSSSYNSPLHF
size: -
J: TRBJ1-6
V: TRBV27
D: -

DNA: TGTGCCAGCAGACGGAGCGGGGGGATCTACAATGAGCAGTTCTTC
CDR3: CASRRSGGIYNEQFF
size: -
J: TRBJ2-1
V: TRBV11-2
D: TRBD2

DNA: TGTGCCATCGGGCAGGGTCGGGACGAGCAGTACTTC
CDR3: CAIGQGRDEQYF
size: once
J: TRBJ2-7
V: TRBV2
D: -

DNA: TGTGCCAGCGGGCGGGCCTATGAGCAGTTCTTC
CDR3: CASGRAYEQFF
size: -
J: TRBJ2-1
V: TRBV9
D: -

DNA: TGTGCCATCAGTGGGTTAAGCGGGGGGCCTGGCTCCTACAATGAGCAGTTCTTC
CDR3: CAISGLSGGPGSYNEQFF
size: -
J: TRBJ2-1
V: TRBV10-3
D: TRBD2

DNA: TGTGCCAGCTTCCTCTTACAGGGGGATGGAAATGGCTACACCTTC
CDR3: CASFLLQGDGNGYTF
size: once
J: TRBJ1-2
V: TRBV28
D: TRBD1

DNA: TGTGCCAGCAGAGCCCGGGGGACAGAAGAGACCCAGTACTTC
CDR3: CASRARGTEETQYF
size: -
J: TRBJ2-5
V: TRBV7-2
D: -

DNA: TGTGCCAGCAGCCAAGAGATCGCTAGCGGTCCTAGGCATACGCAGTATTTT
CDR3: CASSQEIASGPRHTQYF
size: medium-sized
J: TRBJ2-3
V: TRBV4-2
D: TRBD2

DNA: TGTGCCATCACCGGGGGACAGAGCTTCTCTGGAAACACCATATATTTT
CDR3: CAITGGQSFSGNTIYF
size: once
J: TRBJ1-3
V: TRBV10-3
D: TRBD1

DNA: TGCGCCAGCAGCCAAGCTATTGGACAGTCCTCTGGAAACACCATATATTTT
CDR3: CASSQAIGQSSGNTIYF
size: -
J: TRBJ1-3
V: TRBV4-3
D: -

DNA: TGTGCAACCGAGGAGGGGTCCTATAATTCACCCCTCCACTTT
CDR3: CATEEGSYNSPLHF
size: -
J: TRBJ1-6
V: TRBV10-3
D: -

DNA: TGTGCCAGCAGCTCGGCAGGGGGTTTTGATACGCAGTATTTT
CDR3: CASSSAGGFDTQYF
size: -
J: TRBJ2-3
V: TRBV7-9
D: TRBD1

DNA: TGTGCCAGCACCGGACAGGGAACCTATGGCTACACCTTC
CDR3: CASTGQGTYGYTF
size: -
J: TRBJ1-2
V: TRBV6-5
D: TRBD1

DNA: TGTGCCAGCAGCTTGACAGGGATCTATGGCTACACCTTC
CDR3: CASSLTGIYGYTF
size: -
J: TRBJ1-2
V: TRBV9
D: TRBD1

DNA: TGTGCCAGCAGCCCCGGGGGGGTGGCGATTGCTGAAAAACTGTTTTTT
CDR3: CASSPGGVAIAEKLFF
size: -
J: TRBJ1-4
V: TRBV5-6
D: -

DNA: TGTGCCAGCAGCCGCGGGGGATCCTACGAGCAGTACTTC
CDR3: CASSRGGSYEQYF
size: -
J: TRBJ2-7
V: TRBV7-3
D: TRBD2

DNA: TGCGCCAGCAGCTTCCAACCGACAGGGGCGAATTCACCCCTCCACTTT
CDR3: CASSFQPTGANSPLHF
size: -
J: TRBJ1-6
V: TRBV5-1
D: TRBD1

DNA: TGTGCCAGTAGTTATTGGGGGGATGGCTACACCTTC
CDR3: CASSYWGDGYTF
size: -
J: TRBJ1-2
V: TRBV19
D: -

DNA: TGTGCCAGCGGACCCCTTCAGGGGAACACTGAAGCTTTCTTT
CDR3: CASGPLQGNTEAFF
size: -
J: TRBJ1-1
V: TRBV6-5
D: -

DNA: TGTGCCAGTAGTCGGGACAGCCAACGAGAAAAACTGTTTTTT
CDR3: CASSRDSQREKLFF
size: few
J: TRBJ1-4
V: TRBV19
D: TRBD1

DNA: TGTGCCAGCAGCCAAGAACCGGGACAGCAAAATTCACCCCTCCACTTT
CDR3: CASSQEPGQQNSPLHF
size: -
J: TRBJ1-6
V: TRBV4-2
D: TRBD1

DNA: TGTGCCAGCAGTTTCGGACAGCGGCGGTACTTC
CDR3: CASSFGQRRYF
size: -
J: TRBJ2-5
V: TRBV27
D: -

DNA: TGTGCCATCAGTGAGACCGGACTAGCGGGGGAGGGTGAGACCCAGTACTTC
CDR3: CAISETGLAGEGETQYF
size: -
J: TRBJ2-5
V: TRBV10-3
D: TRBD2

DNA: TGTGCCAGCAGCTCCACAGGGCCGGGCACTGAAGCTTTCTTT
CDR3: CASSSTGPGTEAFF
size: once
J: TRBJ1-1
V: TRBV11-3
D: -

DNA: TGCAGCGTTGACCGGGGAGGCACCCTCCACTTT
CDR3: CSVDRGGTLHF
size: -
J: TRBJ1-6
V: TRBV29-1
D: -

DNA: TGTGCCAGCAGCCAAGAATGGCGGGGCGTATCAGATACGCAGTATTTT
CDR3: CASSQEWRGVSDTQYF
size: -
J: TRBJ2-3
V: TRBV14
D: -

DNA: TGTGCCAGCAGTTTAATATACACAGATACGCAGTATTTT
CDR3: CASSLIYTDTQYF
size: -
J: TRBJ2-3
V: TRBV27
D: -

DNA: TGTGCCAGCAGCTTTGGTCTAGTGGGTCAAGAGACCCAGTACTTC
CDR3: CASSFGLVGQETQYF
size: -
J: TRBJ2-5
V: TRBV11-3
D: -

DNA: TGTGCCAGCAGCTTTGACTCAAACACTGAAGCTTTCTTT
CDR3: CASSFDSNTEAFF
size: once
J: TRBJ1-1
V: TRBV11-3
D: -

DNA: TGCGCCAGCAGCTTGGGCTATATAGCGGGGGTCCAAGAGACCCAGTACTTC
CDR3: CASSLGYIAGVQETQYF
size: once
J: TRBJ2-5
V: TRBV5-1
D: TRBD2

DNA: TGTGCCAGCAGTGATAAGGGACAGGGGCTTGATGGCTACACCTTC
CDR3: CASSDKGQGLDGYTF
size: -
J: TRBJ1-2
V: TRBV2
D: TRBD1

DNA: TGTGCCAGCAGCTTGGCCGGGACTAACACCGGGGAGCTGTTTTTT
CDR3: CASSLAGTNTGELFF
size: -
J: TRBJ2-2
V: TRBV5-4
D: -

DNA: TGTGCCAGTAGTAGGGACAGCTATAGCAATCAGCCCCAGCATTTT
CDR3: CASSRDSYSNQPQHF
size: -
J: TRBJ1-5
V: TRBV19
D: TRBD1

DNA: TGTGCCAGTAGGCCCAAACAGGGGAGCGATCAGCCCCAGCATTTT
CDR3: CASRPKQGSDQPQHF
size: once
J: TRBJ1-5
V: TRBV19
D: TRBD1